The rows below give T cell receptor beta chains drawn from one sample of a study of blood T cell repertoires in COVID-19. The method was immunoSEQ multiplex PCR; TCRdb's version includes in-frame clones alone and lacks a portion of them. The table includes some 190,000 clones, roughly 88% detected once. Sequencing was carried out using peripheral blood. Receptors originate from a man aged 18 to 30 with active or convalescent COVID-19. Both conserved end residues are part of each CDR3. The order of the fields is V gene, CDR3 protein.

V: TRBV28
CDR3: CASSPPGQGNYGYTF

V: TRBV7-3
CDR3: CASSPGANYGYTF

V: TRBV6-5
CDR3: CASRRDRGDQPQHF

V: TRBV19
CDR3: CASSLRTSGTYEQYF

V: TRBV5-4
CDR3: CASSSGLAGGDEQFF

V: TRBV6-1
CDR3: CASSESGPNGYEQYF

V: TRBV4-1
CDR3: CASGRLDRDYNEQFF

V: TRBV3-1/TRBV3-2
CDR3: CASSQVPRGDTEAFF

V: TRBV4-2
CDR3: CASSQVQADGYTF

V: TRBV2
CDR3: CASSRDTSNQPQHF

V: TRBV11-3
CDR3: CASSSGRGSSYNEQFF

V: TRBV28
CDR3: CASSLQTVSDAEAFF

V: TRBV6-5
CDR3: CASSSTSGKYNEQFF

V: TRBV28
CDR3: CASSGGLNYGYTF

V: TRBV5-6
CDR3: CASSLWRGLAFF

V: TRBV2
CDR3: CASSDRSGQGQPQHF

V: TRBV6-2/TRBV6-3
CDR3: CASSYSFVAGLIAKNIQYF

V: TRBV6-2/TRBV6-3
CDR3: CASSHGREGFAGELFF

V: TRBV5-4
CDR3: CASSSSGTGATKNIQYF

V: TRBV7-2
CDR3: CASSSRLALKANEQFF

V: TRBV6-5
CDR3: CASSYSAGGGYEQYF

V: TRBV4-1
CDR3: CASSQAGTSGTLGETQYF

V: TRBV5-1
CDR3: CASSLGTGARTEAFF

V: TRBV12-5
CDR3: CASGLGEGYANF

V: TRBV28
CDR3: CASNRQGKETQYF

V: TRBV7-2
CDR3: CASSLGQGSANSPLHF

V: TRBV10-3
CDR3: CAISGWTSGTDTQYF

V: TRBV11-2
CDR3: CASSAQGAGKNIQYF

V: TRBV27
CDR3: CASKGTGGTDTQYF

V: TRBV27
CDR3: CASSPGTGTVWGNQPQHF

V: TRBV5-1
CDR3: CASSAGQDNSPLHF

V: TRBV30
CDR3: CALVVAGPNQPQHF

V: TRBV7-9
CDR3: CASSWGTGGNQPQHF

V: TRBV11-2
CDR3: CASSGTANTEAFF

V: TRBV6-5
CDR3: CASRGDRLNYGYTF

V: TRBV6-1
CDR3: CASSELGQSQPQHF

V: TRBV7-2
CDR3: CASSSQGTDTQYF

V: TRBV19
CDR3: CASSGRTGKNSPLHF

V: TRBV30
CDR3: CAWSVDPGGNEQFF

V: TRBV28
CDR3: CASSPLQDRVGEQYF

V: TRBV19
CDR3: CASSIGMGPGANVLTF

V: TRBV19
CDR3: CASSPEPGLAGGIHEQYF

V: TRBV27
CDR3: CASSLLPLARNTGELFF

V: TRBV6-5
CDR3: CASSRPSGSRQFF

V: TRBV6-1
CDR3: CASSVTGTSGSYEQYF

V: TRBV7-6
CDR3: CASSPQTSGRASDTQYF

V: TRBV7-6
CDR3: CASSLSGSEVETQYF

V: TRBV6-2/TRBV6-3
CDR3: CASSSQWGSGTNNEQFF

V: TRBV27
CDR3: CAGVQGTDTQYF

V: TRBV30
CDR3: CAWSIISRGYTF

V: TRBV10-2
CDR3: CASSDLRGKGGYTF

V: TRBV4-2
CDR3: CASSQEGTRGKNEQFF

V: TRBV27
CDR3: CASSLGPAGVYEQFF